This T cell receptor (beta chain) was recovered during a study of radiation and T cells in renal cell carcinoma. As to time point: baseline pretreatment blood. Regarding treatment: 15 Gy SBRT to primary tumor, nephrectomy 4 weeks later. Regarding the study as a whole: In blood, top tumor clones expanded by 2 weeks, shrinking by 4.

As to this clone: Its antigen is as yet unknown.

After removal of 4 bases from V and 0 bases from J, the junction contained 8 bases not matched to a gene. The CDR3 is 17 amino acids. Germline V gene lookup returns CDR1 MGHRA and CDR2 YSYEKL. The protocol was immunoSEQ multiplex PCR, while the TCRdb copy is restricted to in-frame clones and leaves out a portion. The sample has approximately 51,000 clones; approximately 80% are singletons. Sequencing used blood, obtained from a patient whose treatment included radiotherapy and nephrectomy. The genes are TRBV4-1 and TRBJ2-5; TRBD2 matches 10 bases. This clonotype was obtained from a woman aged 65 to 85 with renal cell carcinoma. The CDR3 is CASSPRTSGVYQETQYF. As DNA, the CDR3 is TGCGCCAGCAGCCCCCGGACTAGCGGAGTGTACCAAGAGACCCAGTACTTC.